A selection of T cell receptor beta chains follows, all from one sample in a study of blood T cell repertoires in COVID-19. The protocol was immunoSEQ multiplex PCR, while the TCRdb copy is restricted to in-frame clones and leaves out a portion. The sample includes more than 65,000 clones, roughly 80% seen only once; the top ten take around 9.7%. Sequencing input: peripheral blood. Source of these receptors: a woman of 80 years or more with acute or convalescent COVID-19. Each CDR3 is given with its conserved first and last residue. D genes are given only for firm matches. The size field is filled for only some rows; it gives once, few, many or a size class.

CDR3 | DNA | V | length | size | J | D
CASSQDSYGYTF | TGCGCCAGCAGCCAAGATAGCTATGGCTACACCTTC | TRBV4-1 | 12 | . | TRBJ1-2 | .
CASSRWTRSSYEQYF | TGTGCCAGCAGTAGGTGGACAAGGAGCTCCTACGAGCAGTACTTC | TRBV27 | 15 | . | TRBJ2-7 | .
CASGLLGQRPTEAFF | TGTGCTAGTGGTTTGCTAGGCCAGAGGCCCACTGAAGCTTTCTTT | TRBV12-5 | 15 | . | TRBJ1-1 | .
CASSPQTGGNTGELFF | TGTGCCAGCAGCCCACAGACAGGGGGGAACACCGGGGAGCTGTTTTTT | TRBV9 | 16 | . | TRBJ2-2 | TRBD1
CASSDSGLGVSFF | TGTGCCAGCAGTGACTCTGGACTAGGAGTTTCATTCTTC | TRBV6-4 | 13 | . | TRBJ2-1 | TRBD2
CASSDPGTAQETQYF | TGTGCCAGCAGCGATCCCGGGACAGCACAAGAGACCCAGTACTTC | TRBV21-1 | 15 | . | TRBJ2-5 | .
CAWSLQVGNTIYF | TGTGCCTGGAGTCTCCAGGTTGGAAACACCATATATTTT | TRBV30 | 13 | . | TRBJ1-3 | .
CATQGLTDTQYF | TGTGCCACCCAGGGACTCACAGATACGCAGTATTTT | TRBV6-5 | 12 | . | TRBJ2-3 | .
CASSAIPSGEETQYF | TGTGCCAGCTCCGCCATCCCTAGCGGGGAAGAGACCCAGTACTTC | TRBV3-1/TRBV3-2 | 15 | . | TRBJ2-5 | TRBD2
CASSLAGEGNQPQHF | TGTGCCAGCAGCTTAGCAGGGGAAGGCAATCAGCCCCAGCATTTT | TRBV7-9 | 15 | . | TRBJ1-5 | .
CASSPGGQGASKLFF | TGCGCCAGCAGCCCTGGGGGGCAGGGGGCATCCAAACTGTTTTTT | TRBV4-1 | 15 | . | TRBJ1-4 | TRBD1
CASSVVGGITDTQYF | TGCGCCAGCAGCGTAGTAGGAGGTATCACAGATACGCAGTATTTT | TRBV5-1 | 15 | . | TRBJ2-3 | .
CASSHDQEDGYGYTF | TGTGCCAGCAGCCATGATCAGGAAGACGGCTATGGCTACACCTTC | TRBV3-1/TRBV3-2 | 15 | once | TRBJ1-2 | .
CASSPGGARETQYF | TGTGCTAGCAGCCCCGGGGGAGCTCGAGAGACCCAGTACTTC | TRBV7-7 | 14 | . | TRBJ2-5 | .
CARSYRGLNQPQHF | TGCGCCAGGAGCTACAGGGGGCTGAATCAGCCCCAGCATTTT | TRBV5-1 | 14 | . | TRBJ1-5 | TRBD1
CASSLYRQVYEQYF | TGTGCCAGCAGCTTGTACAGACAGGTCTACGAGCAGTACTTC | TRBV5-6 | 14 | . | TRBJ2-7 | .
CASSRDRSEQYF | TGTGCCAGCAGCCGAGACAGGAGCGAGCAGTACTTC | TRBV11-2 | 12 | . | TRBJ2-7 | .
CARTLGSGANVLTF | TGTGCCCGGACGCTCGGCTCTGGGGCCAACGTCCTGACTTTC | TRBV30 | 14 | . | TRBJ2-6 | .
CASGLVHSSGANVLTF | TGTGCTAGTGGTTTGGTACACAGCTCTGGGGCCAACGTCCTGACTTTC | TRBV12-5 | 16 | . | TRBJ2-6 | .
CASSLNRDGRNTIYF | TGTGCCAGTAGTCTGAACAGGGACGGACGAAACACCATATATTTT | TRBV19 | 15 | . | TRBJ1-3 | .
CASGRDRGYTDTQYF | TGTGCCAGCGGACGAGACAGGGGGTACACAGATACGCAGTATTTT | TRBV2 | 15 | . | TRBJ2-3 | TRBD1
CASSTPSGGRDTQYF | TGTGCCAGCAGCACACCTAGCGGGGGGCGCGATACGCAGTATTTT | TRBV6-5 | 15 | once | TRBJ2-3 | TRBD2
CASSFPMAGSTDTQYF | TGTGCCAGCAGCTTCCCCATGGCGGGGAGCACAGATACGCAGTATTTT | TRBV5-6 | 16 | . | TRBJ2-3 | .
CSVEGKIGRGNTEAFF | TGCAGCGTTGAAGGGAAGATCGGGAGGGGGAACACTGAAGCTTTCTTT | TRBV29-1 | 16 | . | TRBJ1-1 | .
CASSVLAGGSYNEQFF | TGTGCCAGCAGCGTTCTAGCGGGGGGCTCCTACAATGAGCAGTTCTTC | TRBV5-4 | 16 | . | TRBJ2-1 | TRBD2
CASGRSRADTQYF | TGTGCTAGTGGCCGGTCCCGGGCAGATACGCAGTATTTT | TRBV12-5 | 13 | once | TRBJ2-3 | .
CASSLLTSGGRADTQYF | TGCGCCAGCAGCTTGCTTACTAGCGGGGGCCGGGCAGATACGCAGTATTTT | TRBV5-1 | 17 | . | TRBJ2-3 | TRBD2
CASRNVAGEETQYF | TGTGCCAGTCGGAACGTAGCGGGGGAGGAGACCCAGTACTTC | TRBV19 | 14 | . | TRBJ2-5 | TRBD2
CASSNTGEKLFF | TGTGCCAGCAGCAATACAGGGGAAAAACTGTTTTTT | TRBV21-1 | 12 | . | TRBJ1-4 | .
CASHYQTGANQPQHF | TGTGCCAGCCACTACCAGACAGGGGCCAATCAGCCCCAGCATTTT | TRBV6-5 | 15 | . | TRBJ1-5 | TRBD1
CASSQDRGDEQFF | TGTGCCAGCAGCCAAGACAGGGGTGATGAGCAGTTCTTC | TRBV3-1/TRBV3-2 | 13 | . | TRBJ2-1 | .
CASSPRQGQETQYF | TGTGCCAGCAGCCCAAGACAGGGCCAAGAGACCCAGTACTTC | TRBV7-2 | 14 | few | TRBJ2-5 | TRBD1
CASSDNDRGLGEKLFF | TGTGCCAGCAGCGATAACGACAGGGGGCTGGGGGAAAAACTGTTTTTT | TRBV5-4 | 16 | . | TRBJ1-4 | TRBD1
CASSLGQGIGTQPQHF | TGTGCCAGCAGCTTAGGACAGGGGATAGGGACTCAGCCCCAGCATTTT | TRBV7-8 | 16 | once | TRBJ1-5 | TRBD1
CASSPSLNSGNTIYF | TGTGCCAGCTCACCCTCACTAAATTCTGGAAACACCATATATTTT | TRBV18 | 15 | . | TRBJ1-3 | .
CATRGGGRTDTQYF | TGTGCCACCCGAGGGGGGGGGCGCACAGATACGCAGTATTTT | TRBV6-5 | 14 | . | TRBJ2-3 | .